The T cell receptor (beta chain) described here comes from a study of blood T cell repertoires in COVID-19 (dated by TCRdb to the early 2020s). Concerning the study at large: Samples covering the acute and convalescent phases of COVID-19 were provided by collaborators in the United States, Italy and Spain. The prospective study material was composed of cDNA or gDNA derived from T cells, B-cell-depleted T cells, or PBMCs. The dataset comprised deeply sampled blood TCRbeta repertoires from subjects exposed to, actively infected with, or recovered from COVID-19. The repertoires were released in a freely available public database intended as a resource for research on the immune response to SARS-CoV-2. The samples were drawn from the first 160 participants of the ongoing ImmuneRACE study and from some 1,300 subjects provided by 6 global collaborators. Nearly every sample came with metadata listing a de-identified subject ID, COVID-19 status, age in years and sex. HLA class I and class II types, where available, came from metadata supplied by the sample provider rather than from assay-based typing.

This clone was counted once. It lacks a known antigen. There are no base qualities to consult, and no much larger clone falls within one base. TCRbeta CDR3 regions were amplified from genomic DNA by means of the immunoSEQ Assay, a bias-controlled multiplex PCR. The study's own analysis went as follows. Nucleated cell counts per sample were estimated from amplification of reference gene primers within the assay. Sequence reads were collapsed and filtered to measure the absolute abundance of every unique TCRbeta CDR3 rearrangement. For each sample, productive Simpson clonality was calculated as the square root of Simpson's diversity index over productive rearrangements. This is the immuneACCESS table as TCRdb keeps it, with only in-frame sequences that have V and J called. A part of the clones is gone; compared with another copy, unresolved V genes explain less than half, and the rest is unexplained. V and J calls plus clone size are reproduced from that table; the DNA served to infer D and trimming. This sample holds around 330,000 clones; roughly 85% were observed only once. Clones ranked in the top ten supply approximately 1.9% of the sample.

The junction shows trimming of 8 bases on V and 3 bases on J, and the gene matches do not reach 14 bases of it. The germline V gene (reference sequence) sets CDR1 to SEHNR and CDR2 to FQNEAQ. From the cysteine up to the phenylalanine, the CDR3 has a length of 16 residues. The entry retains the CDR3 DNA only, 48 bases that are in frame from base 1. Overall study outcomes, separate from this receptor: The amount of clinical and demographic metadata varied by source and participant and was provided uncurated.

Participants in the prospective study were aged roughly 18 to 100 years, lived in approximately 26 United States geographic areas, and enrolled through a virtual design. In the prospective study, cohorts were assigned on the basis of participant-reported clinical history obtained from a screening survey and a study questionnaire. Exposed participants were defined as having been in contact with someone with a PCR-confirmed or clinician-diagnosed COVID-19 case within 2 weeks of study entry. In the prospective study, mobile phlebotomists collected whole blood, serum and a nasopharyngeal or oropharyngeal swab from each participant. Prospective study participants could optionally give additional blood draws and questionnaires over an approximately 2-month period. Before DNA extraction, prospective study blood samples were shipped either frozen or at room temperature.

The TCR comes from a woman in her 30s who had been exposed to COVID-19. The sequence links TRBV7-9 to TRBJ1-2, with 8 bases aligning to TRBD1. Sequencing input: PBMCs or T cells enriched from blood (not recorded which). The CDR3 is CASRQGAQKLDYGYTF. The nucleotide sequence is TGTGCCAGCCGGCAGGGGGCGCAGAAATTAGACTATGGCTACACCTTC.